Below, 26 T cell receptor beta chains from the same sample are listed, as sequenced in a study of blood T cell repertoires in COVID-19. Assay: immunoSEQ multiplex PCR; the TCRdb copy retains only in-frame clones and omits some. The sample consists of 200,000 to 300,000 clones, around 86% of them appearing once. Sequenced sample: peripheral blood. The receptors come from an older woman with active or convalescent COVID-19.

V and J are TRBV27 and TRBJ1-4; D not resolved. Trimming stripped 6 bases from V and 0 bases from J, with 5 bases between. The CDR3 is 13 amino acids. Germline CDR1 MNHEY, CDR2 SMNVEV (reference sequence). DNA for the CDR3: TGTGCCAGCAGACACCCAACTAATGAAAAACTGTTTTTT. This encodes CASRHPTNEKLFF.

The gene calls are TRBV7-2 and TRBJ2-5; perhaps TRBD2 as D (7 bases). Between the trimmed V and J ends, which lost 1 base and 4 bases, there was a span of 19 bases. Germline CDR1 SGHTA, CDR2 FQGNSA. This CDR3 is 17 amino acids long. This chain's CDR3 is CASSLGGGRGPRETQYF. DNA of the CDR3: TGTGCCAGCAGCTTAGGTGGGGGGCGGGGGCCGCGAGAGACCCAGTACTTC.

This clone was observed once. This chain links TRBV19 with TRBJ1-1; D gene unclear. This CDR3 region has 13 residues. Germline assignment: CDR1 LNHDA and CDR2 SQIVND (reference sequence). Trimming removed 9 bases from V and 3 bases from J, with 14 bases in between. The CDR3 sequence: CASHPRGDTEAFF. The CDR3, as DNA: TGTGCCAGCCACCCCCGCGGGGACACTGAAGCTTTCTTT.

V usage is TRBV30 and J usage is TRBJ1-5; the match to TRBD1 covers 8 bases. Germline loops: CDR1 GTSNPN, CDR2 SVGIG (reference sequence). The length of the CDR3 is 14 residues. The J segment lost 5 bases and the V segment lost 3 bases, leaving 6 bases of the junction unmatched. The CDR3 DNA reads TGTGCCTGGAGCCCAGGGGGCCCGTATCAGCCCCAGCATTTT. This gives the protein CAWSPGGPYQPQHF.

This clone has more than one count but fewer than ten. The chain has TRBV19 and TRBJ2-7, with unresolved D. Per the germline V gene, CDR1 is LNHDA and CDR2 is SQIVND (reference sequence). This CDR3 spans 14 amino acids. Trimming left V 6 bases short and J 0 bases short, with 12 bases between. Written as DNA, the CDR3 is TGTGCCAGTAGATCGCAGGAAAGCTCCTACGAGCAGTACTTC. Its protein is CASRSQESSYEQYF. Together with reference TRBV19 and TRBJ2-7, the CDR3 gives the full variable domain: DGGITQSPKYLFRKEGQNVTLSCEQNLNHDAMYWYRQDPGQGLRLIYYSQIVNDFQKGDIAEGYSVSREKKESFPLTVTSAQKNPTAFYLCASRSQESSYEQYFGPGTRLTVT.

The V call is TRBV7-2, the J call TRBJ1-2, with D maybe TRBD1 (6 bases). Germline V gene sequence: CDR1 SGHTA, CDR2 FQGNSA. V lost 6 bases, J lost 8 bases, and 22 bases lay in between. This CDR3 comprises 15 residues. The CDR3 reads CASSRLNRAGGGYTF. CDR3 DNA sequence: TGTGCCAGCAGTCGCCTAAACAGGGCTGGCGGAGGCTACACCTTC. Variable domain in full (rest from reference TRBV7-2 and TRBJ1-2): GAGVSQSPSNKVTEKGKDVELRCDPISGHTALYWYRQSLGQGLEFLIYFQGNSAPDKSGLPSDRFSAERTGGSVSTLTIQRTQQEDSAVYLCASSRLNRAGGGYTFGSGTRLTVV.

This clone was found a few times. The V and J genes are TRBV10-3 and TRBJ1-2; 7 bases match TRBD1. The CDR3 length is 14 residues. Germline values: CDR1 ENHRY, CDR2 SYGVKD. Losses at the gene ends were 3 bases for V and 8 bases for J; bases not matched to a gene: 9. CDR3 sequence reads: CAISERQGRGGYTF. Written as DNA, the CDR3 is TGTGCCATCAGTGAAAGACAGGGAAGGGGCGGCTACACCTTC.

The chain has TRBV4-1 and TRBJ2-3, with 11 bases fitting TRBD2. Germline V gene sequence: CDR1 MGHRA, CDR2 YSYEKL. The trim removed 4 bases at V and 4 bases at J, leaving 7 bases unmatched. The CDR3 is made up of 16 amino acids. CDR3 in amino acids: CASSLKTSGDPDTQYF. CDR3 nucleotides: TGCGCCAGCAGCCTTAAGACTAGCGGGGATCCAGATACGCAGTATTTT.

The chain is built from TRBV19 and TRBJ1-1; perhaps TRBD1 as D (6 bases). The germline V gene encodes CDR1 LNHDA and CDR2 SQIVND (reference sequence). The CDR3 spans 13 residues. The V gene lost 5 bases and the J gene lost 3 bases, with 10 bases spanning the gap. The CDR3 sequence is CASSSDSDTEAFF. The CDR3 DNA reads TGTGCCAGTAGTTCGGACAGCGACACTGAAGCTTTCTTT.

This clone was observed a single time. The chain combines TRBV5-1 with TRBJ2-7; 7 nucleotides agree with TRBD2. The CDR3 runs 15 residues. Germline V gene sequence: CDR1 SGHRS, CDR2 YFSETQ. The trim removed 0 bases at V and 0 bases at J, leaving 3 bases unmatched. CDR3 coding DNA: TGCGCCAGCAGCTTGGCCGCGGGAGACTCCTACGAGCAGTACTTC. Its protein is CASSLAAGDSYEQYF. The variable domain in full, completed from reference TRBV5-1 and TRBJ2-7, reads KAGVTQTPRYLIKTRGQQVTLSCSPISGHRSVSWYQQTPGQGLQFLFEYFSETQRNKGNFPGRFSGRQFSNSRSEMNVSTLELGDSALYLCASSLAAGDSYEQYFGPGTRLTVT.

V usage is TRBV3-1 (or the pseudogene TRBV3-2) and J usage is TRBJ1-5, with 7 bases matching TRBD1. After removal of 6 bases from V and 2 bases from J, the junction contained 4 bases not matched to a gene. The CDR3 contains 14 residues. Germline CDR1 reads LGHDT; CDR2 reads YNNKEL (reference sequence). DNA of the CDR3: TGTGCCAGCAGTCCCGGGACAGGCAATCAGCCCCAGCATTTT. It translates to CASSPGTGNQPQHF.

The table lists this clone with a few counts. The genes are TRBV11-3 and TRBJ2-7; no firm D call. V lost 2 bases and J 3 bases, leaving 8 bases between the germline ends. CDR3 size: 13 residues. Germline V gives CDR1 SGHNT, CDR2 YENEEA. The CDR3 DNA follows: TGTGCCAGCAGCTTACAGGCCGACTACGAGCAGTACTTC. Translated: CASSLQADYEQYF.

This chain links TRBV7-2 with TRBJ1-5, with D possibly being TRBD1 (5 bases). Trimming cost V 5 bases and J 5 bases, with 10 bases left between them. The CDR3 runs to 13 residues. CDR1 SGHTA and CDR2 FQGNSA come from the germline V gene. CDR3 in DNA: TGTGCCAGCAGCACTCAACAGGATCAGCCCCAGCATTTT. Translated: CASSTQQDQPQHF.

The genes are TRBV9 and TRBJ2-7; perhaps TRBD1 as D (7 bases). The CDR3 contains 16 residues. V shed 0 bases and J shed 5 bases, with 18 bases lying between them. Germline CDR1 SGDLS, CDR2 YYNGEE. The DNA of the CDR3 is TGTGCCAGCAGCGTAGCTACAGGGGAGGTCGGCCACGAGCAGTACTTC. Its translation is CASSVATGEVGHEQYF.

CDR3: CASSQDLETGGGYGYTF. The CDR3 nucleotides read TGCGCCAGCAGCCAAGATCTTGAGACAGGGGGGGGCTATGGCTACACCTTC. This chain connects TRBV4-3 to TRBJ1-2, with 9 positions matching TRBD1. This CDR3 spans 17 amino acids. After removal of 0 bases from V and 4 bases from J, the junction contained 9 bases not matched to a gene. The germline V gene has CDR1 LGHNA and CDR2 YSLEER.

The chain recombines TRBV27 with TRBJ2-1; D not resolved. Deletions cut 6 bases from V and 3 bases from J, with 9 bases between. CDR1 is MNHEY, CDR2 SMNVEV, per germline (reference sequence). CDR3 length equals 13 residues. CDR3 coding DNA: TGTGCCAGCAGCCCCTTAAACTACAATGAGCAGTTCTTC. It translates to CASSPLNYNEQFF.

CDR3 in amino acids: CASSSTGSDTGELFF. CDR3 sequence (DNA): TGCGCCAGCAGCTCGACAGGGTCTGACACCGGGGAGCTGTTTTTT. V usage is TRBV5-1 and J usage is TRBJ2-2, with 7 nucleotides matching TRBD1. V lost 3 bases and J lost 3; bases outside the gene matches: 5. CDR3 size: 15 residues. The germline gives CDR1 SGHRS, CDR2 YFSETQ.

The V gene is TRBV7-2, the J gene TRBJ2-1; TRBD1 agrees at 9 bases. The germline V gene encodes CDR1 SGHTA and CDR2 FQGNSA. V was clipped by 6 bases and J by 6 bases; unmatched bases: 9. The CDR3 loop spans 15 amino acids. In DNA form, the CDR3 reads TGTGCCAGCAGTCCCGGGACAGGGTTGTCCAATGAGCAGTTCTTC. Translation: CASSPGTGLSNEQFF.

The chain uses TRBV30 and TRBJ1-2; TRBD1 might be the D (6 bases). Trimming removed 0 bases from V and 6 bases from J, with 17 bases in between. This CDR3 contains 15 residues. Germline assignment: CDR1 GTSNPN and CDR2 SVGIG (reference sequence). The DNA of the CDR3 is TGTGCCTGGAGTGTCCCCGGCAGGGGAAAAGATGGCTACACCTTC. It yields the protein CAWSVPGRGKDGYTF.

The chain couples TRBV27 to TRBJ1-2; the match to TRBD1 covers 7 bases. The CDR3 sequence is 13 residues long. V dropped 4 bases and J dropped 4; count of bases not matched to a gene: 3. CDR1 is MNHEY and CDR2 is SMNVEV in the germline V gene (reference sequence). CDR3 loop: CASSWGQLYGYTF. The CDR3 coding sequence is TGTGCCAGCAGTTGGGGACAGCTCTATGGCTACACCTTC.

This sequence joins TRBV2 and TRBJ2-5; TRBD2 is a possible D gene (5 bases). Germline values: CDR1 SNHLY, CDR2 FYNNEI. The CDR3 totals 14 residues. Between the trimmed V and J ends, which lost 5 bases and 4 bases, there was a span of 14 bases. CDR3 amino acids: CASSSVPEGETQYF. The CDR3 nucleotides are TGTGCCAGCAGTTCTGTCCCCGAGGGAGAGACCCAGTACTTC.

This clone was observed once. This chain joins TRBV4-3 and TRBJ1-1; no firm D call. The length of the CDR3 is 12 residues. Germline V lookup: CDR1 LGHNA, CDR2 YSLEER. The V and J ends lost 1 base and 3 bases respectively, with 3 bases between them. The CDR3 DNA is TGCGCCAGCAGCCAAGCCGACACTGAAGCTTTCTTT. Its translation: CASSQADTEAFF.

The gene calls are TRBV6-8 and TRBJ2-1, with D possibly TRBD2 on 7 matching bases. Germline values: CDR1 MNHGY, CDR2 SAAAGT. V lost 7 bases, J lost 5 bases, and 18 bases lay in between. The length of the CDR3 is 15 residues. The CDR3 nucleotides are TGTGCCAGCACCCACGGGGGGCGGTCCAACAATGAGCAGTTCTTC. It encodes CASTHGGRSNNEQFF.

The chain combines TRBV7-9 with TRBJ1-1; TRBD1 aligns across 10 bases. The CDR3 loop spans 15 amino acids. The trim removed 4 bases at V and 5 bases at J, leaving 7 bases unmatched. CDR1 and CDR2 from the germline V gene are SEHNR and FQNEAQ (reference sequence). The CDR3 sequence is CASSYGTGEWTEAFF. The CDR3 DNA reads TGTGCCAGCAGCTACGGGACAGGGGAATGGACTGAAGCTTTCTTT.

The genes are TRBV19 and TRBJ1-2; perhaps TRBD1 as D (5 bases). Trimming pared 9 bases from V and 5 bases from J, leaving 10 bases between. The germline V gene encodes CDR1 LNHDA and CDR2 SQIVND (reference sequence). The CDR3 loop spans 11 amino acids. CDR3 nucleotides: TGTGCCAGGACAGATCCTTATGGCTACACCTTC. Amino acid sequence: CARTDPYGYTF.

The V gene is TRBV5-6, the J gene TRBJ2-2; TRBD1 agrees at 7 bases. CDR3 length: 16 amino acids. J lost 5 bases, V lost 4 bases, and 11 bases had no gene match. Germline CDR1 SGHDT, CDR2 YYEEEE. This CDR3 reads CASSDLPGQRTGELFF. CDR3 coding DNA: TGTGCCAGCAGCGATTTACCGGGACAGAGGACCGGGGAGCTGTTTTTT.